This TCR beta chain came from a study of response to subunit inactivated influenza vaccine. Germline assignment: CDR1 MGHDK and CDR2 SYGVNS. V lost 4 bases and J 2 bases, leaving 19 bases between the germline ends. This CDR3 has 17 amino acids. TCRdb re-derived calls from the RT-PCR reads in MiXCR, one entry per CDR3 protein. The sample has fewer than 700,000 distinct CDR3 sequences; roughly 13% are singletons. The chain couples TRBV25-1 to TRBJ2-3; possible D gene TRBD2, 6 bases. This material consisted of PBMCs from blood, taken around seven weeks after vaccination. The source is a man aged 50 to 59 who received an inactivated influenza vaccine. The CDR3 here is CASSAPKEGWNTDTQYF. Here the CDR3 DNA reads TGTGCCAGCAGTGCCCCCAAGGAGGGGTGGAACACAGATACGCAGTATTTT.